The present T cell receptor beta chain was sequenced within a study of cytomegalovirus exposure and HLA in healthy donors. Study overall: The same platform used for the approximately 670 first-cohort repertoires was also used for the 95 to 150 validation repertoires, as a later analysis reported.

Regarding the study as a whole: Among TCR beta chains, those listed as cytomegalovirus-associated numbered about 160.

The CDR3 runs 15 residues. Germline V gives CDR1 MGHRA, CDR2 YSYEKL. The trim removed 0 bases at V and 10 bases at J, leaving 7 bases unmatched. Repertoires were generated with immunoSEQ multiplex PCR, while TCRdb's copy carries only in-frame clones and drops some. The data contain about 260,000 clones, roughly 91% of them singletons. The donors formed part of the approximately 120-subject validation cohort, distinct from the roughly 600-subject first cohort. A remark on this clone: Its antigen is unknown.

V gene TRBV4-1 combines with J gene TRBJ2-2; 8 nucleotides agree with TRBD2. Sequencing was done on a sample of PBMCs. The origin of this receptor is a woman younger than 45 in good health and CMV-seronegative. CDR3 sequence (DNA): TGCGCCAGCAGCCAAGATTGGGGGACTAGTCAGGAGCTGTTTTTT. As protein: CASSQDWGTSQELFF.